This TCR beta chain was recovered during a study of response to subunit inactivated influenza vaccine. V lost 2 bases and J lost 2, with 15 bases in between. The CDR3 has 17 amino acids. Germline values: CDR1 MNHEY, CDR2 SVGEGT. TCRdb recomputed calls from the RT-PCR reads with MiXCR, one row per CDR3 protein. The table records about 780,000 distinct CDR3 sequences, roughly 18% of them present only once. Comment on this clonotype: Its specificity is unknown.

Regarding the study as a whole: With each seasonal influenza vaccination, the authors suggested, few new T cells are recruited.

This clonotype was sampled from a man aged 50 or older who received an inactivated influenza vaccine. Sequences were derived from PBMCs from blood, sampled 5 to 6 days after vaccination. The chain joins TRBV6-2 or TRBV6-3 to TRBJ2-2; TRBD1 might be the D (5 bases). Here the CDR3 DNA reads TGTGCCAGCAGTTACGTGGGCAGGGTCGGTAACACCGGGGAGCTGTTTTTT. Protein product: CASSYVGRVGNTGELFF.